Sequencing of this T cell receptor beta chain was carried out in a study of blood T cell repertoires in COVID-19. Background on the study: Acute and convalescent COVID-19 specimens originated in the United States, Italy and Spain. T cells, B-cell-depleted T cells, or PBMCs provided the cDNA or gDNA that served as material.

Original handling: For nucleated cells, counts were estimated from reference gene primer amplification. Generated by immunoSEQ multiplex PCR, the TCRdb table keeps only in-frame clones and is missing some. The V and J calls and clone size come from that table; D and trimming were worked out from the DNA. The table lists 100,000 to 150,000 clones, more than 70% of them singletons, with about 5.4% in the top ten. Deletions cut 1 base from V and 4 bases from J, with 10 bases between. This CDR3 region has 14 residues. Germline values: CDR1 SEHNR, CDR2 FQNEAQ (reference sequence). This TCR came from an elderly man with active or convalescent COVID-19. The V and J genes are TRBV7-9 and TRBJ2-5; D possibly corresponds to TRBD2 (5 bases). The sample was peripheral blood. CDR3 protein: CASSLVGSRETQYF. DNA for the CDR3: TGTGCCAGCAGCTTAGTGGGGAGTCGAGAGACCCAGTACTTC.